The 3 T cell receptor beta chains presented below share a single source sample, sequenced in a study of T-cell reconstitution after alpha-beta-depleted transplantation in children. This sample's TCRbeta library carried unique molecular identifier barcodes. TCRdb re-called the PCR reads through MiXCR, storing one row per CDR3 protein. The repertoire holds 65,000 to 75,000 distinct CDR3 sequences, with 4.9% as singletons. Sequencing was performed on PBMCs, mostly from graft donor cells, taken 180 days after TCRalphabeta/CD19-depleted stem cell transplant. These receptors were collected from a boy under two years old who had a stem cell transplant for acute myeloid leukemia, so the T cells may come from the graft donor.

This clonotype has ten or more counts. The chain joins TRBV28 to TRBJ2-2; D uncertain. This CDR3 is 16 amino acids long. V was shortened by 6 bases and J by 4 bases, with 18 bases between the two germline ends. Germline V gives CDR1 MDHEN, CDR2 SYDVKM. CDR3 in DNA: TGTGCCAGCAGCTCTTTGGGCACCGGCACCACCGGGGAGCTGTTTTTT. This encodes CASSSLGTGTTGELFF.

This clonotype qualifies as medium-sized (0.01 to 0.1%). This rearrangement joins TRBV18 to TRBJ2-2, with D tentatively TRBD1 (5 bases). Germline CDR1 KGHSH, CDR2 LQKENI. This CDR3 has 14 amino acids. The V end was cut by 3 bases, the J end by 1 base, with 6 bases between. The CDR3 is CASSPDRNTGELFF. The CDR3 nucleotides are TGTGCCAGCTCACCCGACAGGAACACCGGGGAGCTGTTTTTT.

This clonotype was seen many times. This sequence joins TRBV18 and TRBJ1-2, with D perhaps TRBD1 (5 bases). CDR3 length: 15 residues. The V end was cut by 2 bases, the J end by 3 bases, with 13 bases between. From germline, CDR1 is KGHSH and CDR2 LQKENI. The CDR3 is CASSPTRGTYYGYTF. The CDR3, as DNA: TGTGCCAGCTCACCAACGCGGGGGACTTACTATGGCTACACCTTC.